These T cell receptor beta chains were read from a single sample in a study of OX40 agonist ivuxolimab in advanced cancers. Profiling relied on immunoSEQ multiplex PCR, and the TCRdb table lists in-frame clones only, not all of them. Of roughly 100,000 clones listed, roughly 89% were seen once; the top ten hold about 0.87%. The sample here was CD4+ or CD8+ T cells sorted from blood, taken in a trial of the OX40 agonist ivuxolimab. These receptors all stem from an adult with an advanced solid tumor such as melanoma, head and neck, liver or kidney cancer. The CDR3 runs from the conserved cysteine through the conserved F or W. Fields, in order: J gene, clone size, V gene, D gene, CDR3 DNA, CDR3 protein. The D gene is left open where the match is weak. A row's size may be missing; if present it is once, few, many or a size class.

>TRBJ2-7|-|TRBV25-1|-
TGTGCCAGCAGTGAATTCCTGGGGGAAGGCCGCGAGCAGTACTTC
CASSEFLGEGREQYF
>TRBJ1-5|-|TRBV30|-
TGTGCCTGGAGTGTACCCCTTAGCAACCAGCCCCAGCATTTT
CAWSVPLSNQPQHF
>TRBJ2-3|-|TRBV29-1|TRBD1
TGCAGCGTGGAAACAGGGGTCACCGGGACGAATACGCAGTATTTT
CSVETGVTGTNTQYF
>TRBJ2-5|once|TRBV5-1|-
TGCGCCAGCAGCCCGGGCCGCCTACTCCAAGAGACCCAGTACTTC
CASSPGRLLQETQYF
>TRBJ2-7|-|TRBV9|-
TGTGCCAGCAGCGTAGTCTCCCGAGACGGAGGCTCCTTCGACTCCTACGAGCAGTACTTC
CASSVVSRDGGSFDSYEQYF
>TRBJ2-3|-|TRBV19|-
TGTGCCAGTAGTATAATCGGCGGCACAGATACGCAGTATTTT
CASSIIGGTDTQYF
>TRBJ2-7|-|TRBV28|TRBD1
TGTGCCACCTTGACAGGGAGTAACTACGAGCAGTACTTC
CATLTGSNYEQYF
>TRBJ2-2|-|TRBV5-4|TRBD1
TGTGCCAGCAGCTGGGACAGTGCGAACACCGGGGAGCTGTTTTTT
CASSWDSANTGELFF
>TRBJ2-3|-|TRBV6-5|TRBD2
TGTGCCAGCAGCCGAGCGGGAGCAACAGATACGCAGTATTTT
CASSRAGATDTQYF
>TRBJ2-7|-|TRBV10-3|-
TGTGCCACTCAAACAGGTGCCTACGAGCAGTACTTC
CATQTGAYEQYF
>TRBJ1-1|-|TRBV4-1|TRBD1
TGCGCCAGCAGCCGACAGGGAATCACTGAAGCTTTCTTT
CASSRQGITEAFF
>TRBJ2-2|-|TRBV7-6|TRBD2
TGTGCCAGCAGCCCGGGAGGGGAGGCGGTCACCGGGGAGCTGTTTTTT
CASSPGGEAVTGELFF
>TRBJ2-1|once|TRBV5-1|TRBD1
TGCGCCAGCAGCTTCACGGCAGGGGGCAATGGGCAGTTCTTC
CASSFTAGGNGQFF
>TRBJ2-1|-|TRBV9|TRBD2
TGTGCCAGCAGCGTAGACCTAACGCGGGAGGTCCCCTACAATGAGCAGTTCTTC
CASSVDLTREVPYNEQFF
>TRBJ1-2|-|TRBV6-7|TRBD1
TGTGCCAGCAGTTACTCGCGGACAGGGTCTTACTATGGCTACACCTTC
CASSYSRTGSYYGYTF
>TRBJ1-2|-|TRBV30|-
TGTGCCTGGAGTACCACCGGACAGTCTGTTACCTTC
CAWSTTGQSVTF
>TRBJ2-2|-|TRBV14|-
TGTGCCAGCAGCCAACTTAGGGGGAACACCGGGGAGCTGTTTTTT
CASSQLRGNTGELFF
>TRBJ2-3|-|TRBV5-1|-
TGCGCCAGCAGCAAAGGGGGAGACACAGATACGCAGTATTTT
CASSKGGDTDTQYF
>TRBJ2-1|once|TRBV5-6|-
TGTGCCAGCAGCTTGGCCGCGGTAGCGAATGAGCAGTTCTTC
CASSLAAVANEQFF
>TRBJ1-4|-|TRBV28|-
TGTGCCAGCAGCCGTGCCGGGACGGTGAATGAAAAACTGTTTTTT
CASSRAGTVNEKLFF
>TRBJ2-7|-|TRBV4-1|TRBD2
TGCGCCAGCAGCCAAGGACTAGCGGGAGGGCTAAAGTACGAGCAGTACTTC
CASSQGLAGGLKYEQYF
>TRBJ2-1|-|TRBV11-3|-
TGTGCCAGCAGCTTTACCGGGGGATCCTACAATGAGCAGTTCTTC
CASSFTGGSYNEQFF
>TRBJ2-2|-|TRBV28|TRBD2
TGTGCCAGCAGCCCTATGGGACTAGCGGGAGGGGGTGCCGGGGAGCTGTTTTTT
CASSPMGLAGGGAGELFF
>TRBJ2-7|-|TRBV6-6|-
TGTGCCAGCAGTCGGACGGTCTCCTACGAGCAGTACTTC
CASSRTVSYEQYF
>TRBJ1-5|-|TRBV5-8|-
TGTGCCAGCAGCTTGCGGGATAGCAATCAGCCCCAGCATTTT
CASSLRDSNQPQHF
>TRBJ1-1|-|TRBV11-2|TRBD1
TGTGCCAGCAGCATAAGACAGGGTCGCGGAACTGAAGCTTTCTTT
CASSIRQGRGTEAFF
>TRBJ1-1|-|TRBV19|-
TGTGCCAGTAGTATTTCTCCAGGGGCGAACACTGAAGCTTTCTTT
CASSISPGANTEAFF
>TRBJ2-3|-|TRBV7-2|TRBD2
TGTGCCAGCAGCTTAGTGGGCGGCGGGGGGTCCACAGATACGCAGTATTTT
CASSLVGGGGSTDTQYF
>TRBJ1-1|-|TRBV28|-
TGTGCCAGCAGTTTATCGGGCGGGGGCACTGAAGCTTTCTTT
CASSLSGGGTEAFF
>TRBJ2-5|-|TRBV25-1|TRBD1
TGTGCCAGCAGTGAATTCAAGGGACAGCCCCAAGAGACCCAGTACTTC
CASSEFKGQPQETQYF
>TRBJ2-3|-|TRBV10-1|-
TGCGCCAGCAGTGGGGTCCGGGCAGATACGCAGTATTTT
CASSGVRADTQYF
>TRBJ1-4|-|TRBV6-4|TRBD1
TGTGCCAGCAGACCCGGGACAGGGGTAGAAAAACTGTTTTTT
CASRPGTGVEKLFF
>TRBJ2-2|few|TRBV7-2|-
TGTGCCAGCAGCGCCCGCAATGGCGGGGAGCTGTTTTTT
CASSARNGGELFF
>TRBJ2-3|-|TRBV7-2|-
TGTGCCAGCAGCATGGGTCCAGCCACAGATACGCAGTATTTT
CASSMGPATDTQYF
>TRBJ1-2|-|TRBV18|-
TGTGCCAGCTCACCCGTGACAGTGGTTGGGGACTATGGCTACACCTTC
CASSPVTVVGDYGYTF
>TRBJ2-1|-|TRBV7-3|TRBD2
TGTGCCAGCAGCCGGACTAGTAACTCCTACAATGAGCAGTTCTTC
CASSRTSNSYNEQFF
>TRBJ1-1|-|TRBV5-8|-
TGTGCCAGCAGCTTTATAGGGGAGATGGGTAAAGCTTTCTTT
CASSFIGEMGKAFF
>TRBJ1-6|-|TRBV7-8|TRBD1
TGTGCCAGCAGCTCCGGGACAGGGGGGTCCTCCTATAATTCACCCCTCCACTTT
CASSSGTGGSSYNSPLHF
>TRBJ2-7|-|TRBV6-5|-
TGTGCCAGCAGTTCCTCTAAACCCCGCCAAGCCTACGAGCAGTACTTC
CASSSSKPRQAYEQYF
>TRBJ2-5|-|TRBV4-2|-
TGTGCCAGCAGCCAGACGACTGATATCCAAGAGACCCAGTACTTC
CASSQTTDIQETQYF
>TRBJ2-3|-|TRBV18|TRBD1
TGTGCCAGCGGACCACAGGGGGTCTCTACAGATACGCAGTATTTT
CASGPQGVSTDTQYF
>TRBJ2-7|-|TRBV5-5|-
TGTGCCAGCAGCTCAGCTAATTTAGACGAGCAGTACTTC
CASSSANLDEQYF
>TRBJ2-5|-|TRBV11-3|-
TGTGCCAGCAGCTTGGAAGAGACCCAGTACTTC
CASSLEETQYF
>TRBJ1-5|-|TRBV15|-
TGTGCCACCGGCCCTAATAGCAATCAGCCCCAGCATTTT
CATGPNSNQPQHF
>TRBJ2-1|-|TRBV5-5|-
TGTGCCAGCAGCTTGGAGGGAAGCTCCTACAATGAGCAGTTCTTC
CASSLEGSSYNEQFF
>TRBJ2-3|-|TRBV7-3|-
TGTGCCAGCAGCTTAATTGGTACAGATACGCAGTATTTT
CASSLIGTDTQYF
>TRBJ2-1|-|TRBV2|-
TGTGCCAGCATGTTAAGCAATGAGCAGTTCTTC
CASMLSNEQFF
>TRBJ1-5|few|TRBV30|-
TGTGCCTGGAGTGCCAGTACAGGGCAGCCCCAGCATTTT
CAWSASTGQPQHF
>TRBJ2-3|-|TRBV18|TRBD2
TGTGCCAGCTCATTCCGGGACTACCCGTTGTCTAGCACAGATACGCAGTATTTT
CASSFRDYPLSSTDTQYF
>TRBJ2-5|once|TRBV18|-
TGTGCCAGCTCACCACGCACAGGGACGCAAGAGACCCAGTACTTC
CASSPRTGTQETQYF
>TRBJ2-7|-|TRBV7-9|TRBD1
TGTGCCAGCAGCTCGGCCGGACAGGAGTTCTCCTACGAGCAGTACTTC
CASSSAGQEFSYEQYF
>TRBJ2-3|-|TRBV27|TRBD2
TGTGCCAGCAGTTTAAGGGTTAGCGGGGCATCTAGCACAGATACGCAGTATTTT
CASSLRVSGASSTDTQYF
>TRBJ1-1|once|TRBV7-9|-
TGTGCCAGCAGCCATCAGGGTACGGATGGAGCTTTCTTT
CASSHQGTDGAFF
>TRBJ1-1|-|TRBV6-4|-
TGTGCCAGCAGTGACTCGGCAATCACCCCGGGAGGGTCACCCGTCGGAGTGAACACTGAAGCTTTCTTT
CASSDSAITPGGSPVGVNTEAFF
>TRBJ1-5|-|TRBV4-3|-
TGCGCCAGCAGCCAAGATGGGAGACAAGATCAGCCCCAGCATTTT
CASSQDGRQDQPQHF
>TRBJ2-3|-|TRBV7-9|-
TGTGCCAGCAGCTTAGCTGTTTTAGGCGCAGATACGCAGTATTTT
CASSLAVLGADTQYF
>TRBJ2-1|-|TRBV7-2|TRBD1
TGTGCCAGCAGCTCCAGGGACAGGGGGAGGGGTAATGAGCAGTTCTTC
CASSSRDRGRGNEQFF
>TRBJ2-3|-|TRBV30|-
TGTGCCTGGAGTTCTGGGGGAAATACGCAGTATTTT
CAWSSGGNTQYF
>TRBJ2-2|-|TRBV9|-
TGTGCCAGCAGCGTATACAGCAACACCGGGGAGCTGTTTTTT
CASSVYSNTGELFF